This T cell receptor beta chain stems from a study of blood T cell repertoires in COVID-19. The overall study: Material from acute and convalescent COVID-19 was sourced from the United States, Italy and Spain.

The CDR3 covers 16 residues. Germline V gene lookup returns CDR1 KGHDR and CDR2 SFDVKD. V was shortened by 1 base and J by 2 bases, with 10 bases between the two germline ends. Sequenced by immunoSEQ multiplex PCR; TCRdb stores in-frame clones only, minus some. The table includes about 190,000 clones, 84% detected once. Enrollees, about 18 to 100 years old, lived in approximately 24 US areas. The sequence derives from a woman in her twenties or thirties who had recovered from COVID-19. This chain links TRBV24-1 with TRBJ2-2; perhaps TRBD1 as D (5 bases). Sequenced input: PBMCs or T cells enriched from blood (not recorded which). The CDR3 DNA reads TGTGCCACCAGTGATTTAGGGGCGACTAACACCGGGGAGCTGTTTTTT. It is translated as CATSDLGATNTGELFF.